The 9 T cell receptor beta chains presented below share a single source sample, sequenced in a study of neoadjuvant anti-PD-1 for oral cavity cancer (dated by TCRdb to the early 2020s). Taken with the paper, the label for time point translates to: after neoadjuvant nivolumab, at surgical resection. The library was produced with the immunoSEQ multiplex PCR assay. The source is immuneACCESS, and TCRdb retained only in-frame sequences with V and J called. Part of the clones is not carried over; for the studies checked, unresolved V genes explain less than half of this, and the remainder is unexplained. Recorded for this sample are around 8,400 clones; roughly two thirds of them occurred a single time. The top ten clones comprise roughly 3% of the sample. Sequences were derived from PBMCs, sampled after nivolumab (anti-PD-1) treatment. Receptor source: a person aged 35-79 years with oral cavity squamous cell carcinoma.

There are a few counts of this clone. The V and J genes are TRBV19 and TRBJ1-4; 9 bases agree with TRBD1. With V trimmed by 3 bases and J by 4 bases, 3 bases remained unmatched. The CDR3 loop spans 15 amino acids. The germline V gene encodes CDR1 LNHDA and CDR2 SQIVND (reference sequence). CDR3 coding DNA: TGTGCCAGTAGTATGGGGACAGGGAATAATGAAAAACTGTTTTTT. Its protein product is CASSMGTGNNEKLFF.

CDR3 protein: CASSLEQGSAEAFF. The CDR3 bases are TGCGCCAGCAGCTTGGAACAGGGGTCCGCTGAAGCTTTCTTT. This chain joins TRBV5-1 and TRBJ1-1; 7 bases map to TRBD1. In germline, CDR1 is SGHRS, CDR2 YFSETQ. The CDR3 runs 14 residues. V lost 0 bases and J lost 6; bases outside the gene matches: 5.

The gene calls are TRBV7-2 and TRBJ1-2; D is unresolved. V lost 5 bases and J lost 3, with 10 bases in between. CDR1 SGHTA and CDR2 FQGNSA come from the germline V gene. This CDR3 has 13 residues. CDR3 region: CASSLPGDYGYTF. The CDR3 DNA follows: TGTGCCAGCAGCCTTCCCGGCGACTATGGCTACACCTTC.

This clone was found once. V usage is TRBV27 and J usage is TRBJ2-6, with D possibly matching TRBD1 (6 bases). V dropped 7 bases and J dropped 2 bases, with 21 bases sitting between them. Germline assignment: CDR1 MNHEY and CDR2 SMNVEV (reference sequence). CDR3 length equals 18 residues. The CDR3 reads CASTPTGLGVAGANVLTF. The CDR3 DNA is TGTGCCAGCACCCCTACAGGGTTGGGGGTAGCTGGGGCCAACGTCCTGACTTTC.

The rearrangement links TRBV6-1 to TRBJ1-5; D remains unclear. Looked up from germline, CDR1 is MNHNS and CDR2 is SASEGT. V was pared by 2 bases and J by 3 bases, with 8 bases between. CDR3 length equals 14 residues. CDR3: CASSEIRNNQPQHF. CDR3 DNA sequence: TGTGCCAGCAGTGAAATCCGGAACAATCAGCCCCAGCATTTT.

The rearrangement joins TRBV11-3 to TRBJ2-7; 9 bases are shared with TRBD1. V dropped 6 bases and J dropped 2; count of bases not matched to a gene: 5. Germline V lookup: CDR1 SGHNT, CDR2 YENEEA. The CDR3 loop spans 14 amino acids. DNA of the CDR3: TGTGCCAGCAGTGTGGGGACAGGGACCTACGAGCAGTACTTC. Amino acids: CASSVGTGTYEQYF.

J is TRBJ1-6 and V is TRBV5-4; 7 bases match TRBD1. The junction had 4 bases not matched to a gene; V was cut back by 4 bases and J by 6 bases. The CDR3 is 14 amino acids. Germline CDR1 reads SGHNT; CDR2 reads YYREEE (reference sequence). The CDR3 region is CASSRGQFNSPLHF. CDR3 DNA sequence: TGTGCCAGCAGCCGGGGACAGTTTAATTCACCCCTCCACTTT.

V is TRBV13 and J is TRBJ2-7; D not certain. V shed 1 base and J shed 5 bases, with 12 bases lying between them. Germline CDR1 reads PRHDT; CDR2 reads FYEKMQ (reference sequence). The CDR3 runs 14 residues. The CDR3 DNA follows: TGTGCCAGCAGCTTAGAGACCCGCCCGGACGAGCAGTACTTC. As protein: CASSLETRPDEQYF. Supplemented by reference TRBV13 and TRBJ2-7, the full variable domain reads AAGVIQSPRHLIKEKRETATLKCYPIPRHDTVYWYQQGPGQDPQFLISFYEKMQSDKGSIPDRFSAQQFSDYHSELNMSSLELGDSALYFCASSLETRPDEQYFGPGTRLTVT.

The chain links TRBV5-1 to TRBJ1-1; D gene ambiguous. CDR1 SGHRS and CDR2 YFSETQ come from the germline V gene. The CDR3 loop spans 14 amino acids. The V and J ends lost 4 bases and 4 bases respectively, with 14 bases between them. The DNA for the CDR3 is TGCGCCAGCAGCCGGGGTGGGAAGGCCACTGAAGCTTTCTTT. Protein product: CASSRGGKATEAFF.